The rows below give T cell receptor beta chains drawn from one sample of a study of cytomegalovirus exposure and HLA in healthy donors. Method: immunoSEQ multiplex PCR; TCRdb's copy keeps in-frame clones and lacks some. Of more than 80,000 clones in the sample, about 76% were seen once. The sample comprised PBMCs. Every receptor here comes from a human donor in good health. Each CDR3 is given with its conserved first and last residue.

V	J	CDR3
TRBV29-1	TRBJ2-2	CSVGPRGTGELFF
TRBV6-5	TRBJ1-5	CASGHTGESNQPQHF
TRBV6-5	NA	CASSRTGDEQYF
TRBV11-3	TRBJ2-7	CASSLGQGARSYEQYF
TRBV4-2	TRBJ2-6	CATGTESSGANVLTF
TRBV27	TRBJ2-2	CASSRRLAGKTGELFF
TRBV7-9	TRBJ2-3	CASSFPGGSTDTQYF
TRBV18	TRBJ1-5	CASSRGGTLQGNQPQHF
TRBV7-9	TRBJ2-1	CASSDATTSGYNEQFF
TRBV5-1	TRBJ1-1	CASSLETGVNTEAFF
TRBV15	TRBJ1-5	CATSVRQGWQPQHF
TRBV12-5	TRBJ1-3	CASGRGTLSILSGNTIYF
TRBV6-1	TRBJ2-7	CASSDTAYEQYF
TRBV4-1	TRBJ2-1	CASSRQQGGNYNEQFF
TRBV6-6	TRBJ1-1	CASSYPTTIVNTEAFF
TRBV5-1	TRBJ2-1	CASSLTGNNEQFF
TRBV5-1	TRBJ2-1	CASSFPGQIYNEQFF
TRBV6-1	TRBJ1-1	CASSERQADTEAFF
TRBV6-1	TRBJ2-1	CASTTSGSSYNEQFF
TRBV6-1	TRBJ1-2	CASRGDRYGYTF
TRBV5-4	TRBJ2-1	CASSIPQKYNEQFF
TRBV27	TRBJ1-1	CASPTGDDTEAFF